This T cell receptor beta chain was recovered during a study of graft-versus-host responses after intestinal transplantation. Study details: Those transplanted obtained multivisceral, liver-intestinal, or isolated intestinal grafts. All recipients were given anti-thymocyte globulin induction, and tacrolimus and steroids were then administered for around three years.

Germline V gene sequence: CDR1 LNHNV, CDR2 YYDKDF (reference sequence). This CDR3 spans 16 amino acids. Germline trimming cut 5 bases from V and 3 bases from J; bases unmatched to any gene: 11. Findings of the study overall: GvH clones turned up in recipient marrow; some had shown up first in ileum or blood. The study found high graft-versus-host to host-versus-graft clonal ratios in allografts of patients with graft-donor T cell macrochimerism.

Measured with immunoSEQ multiplex PCR; TCRdb has only the in-frame clones, and not every one. The sample has approximately 75,000 clones; about 94% are singletons. In the case of this clone: The antigen remains undetermined.

The sequencing here drew on unstimulated CD8+ T cells sorted from spleen or lymph node cells, taken before intestinal transplant. This receptor was obtained from a human donor who received an intestinal transplant. This chain joins TRBV15 and TRBJ2-7; 9 bases match TRBD2. CDR3 loop: CATSSSIVAGDYEQYF. In nucleotides, the CDR3 is TGTGCCACCAGCTCTAGCATCGTAGCGGGAGACTACGAGCAGTACTTC.